These 18 T cell receptor beta chains were sequenced from one sample in a study of glioma-infiltrating T cells after dendritic cell vaccination. Sequencing used immunoSEQ multiplex PCR; TCRdb keeps in-frame clones, though not all of them. The sample lists about 92,000 clones; over 75% were seen once. The source was blood, collected before dendritic cell vaccination. These receptors were collected from a human donor with glioblastoma.

This CDR3 reads CASSITGIPYEQYF. The DNA for the CDR3 is TGTGCCAGCAGCATAACCGGGATCCCCTACGAGCAGTACTTC. The chain recombines TRBV11-2 with TRBJ2-7, with a possible D match to TRBD2 (5 bases). CDR1 and CDR2 (germline): SGHAT, FQNNGV. The CDR3 totals 14 residues. V was trimmed by 5 bases and J by 2 bases, leaving 13 bases between them. Combining the CDR3 with reference TRBV11-2 and TRBJ2-7 gives the whole variable domain EAGVAQSPRYKIIEKRQSVAFWCNPISGHATLYWYQQILGQGPKLLIQFQNNGVVDDSQLPKDRFSAERLKGVDSTLKIQPAKLEDSAVYLCASSITGIPYEQYFGPGTRLTVT.

The chain recombines TRBV7-6 with TRBJ2-3; the D gene is possibly TRBD2 (6 bases). This CDR3 spans 15 amino acids. V was trimmed by 1 base and J by 2 bases, leaving 10 bases between them. The V gene's germline CDR1 is SGHVS and CDR2 FNYEAQ. CDR3 sequence: CASSLGLANTDTQYF. As DNA, the CDR3 is TGTGCCAGCAGCTTAGGTCTAGCGAACACAGATACGCAGTATTTT.

This chain uses TRBV5-4 with TRBJ2-7; D not resolved. This CDR3 comprises 14 residues. With 4 bases removed from V and 0 bases from J, the gap between germline ends came to 11 bases. Per the germline V gene, CDR1 is SGHNT and CDR2 is YYREEE (reference sequence). CDR3 DNA sequence: TGTGCCAGCAGCACGAACCCGAGCTCCTACGAGCAGTACTTC. This codes for CASSTNPSSYEQYF.

The chain links TRBV5-6 to TRBJ2-2, with 12 bases matching TRBD1. Germline V gene lookup returns CDR1 SGHDT and CDR2 YYEEEE. J gave up 5 bases and V 4 bases, and 6 bases lay outside the gene matches. The length of the CDR3 is 16 residues. This chain's CDR3 is CASSDRDRGLTGELFF. The CDR3, as DNA: TGTGCCAGCAGCGACCGGGACAGGGGGCTTACCGGGGAGCTGTTTTTT.

This clone was picked up one time. The chain is built from TRBV7-3 and TRBJ2-7; 7 bases align to TRBD1. The CDR3 loop spans 14 amino acids. With 5 bases clipped from V and 3 bases from J, the junction kept 7 bases outside the gene matches. The germline V gene encodes CDR1 SGHTA and CDR2 FQGTGA. CDR3 coding DNA: TGTGCCAGCAGCCAAGGGACAGAAAACTACGAGCAGTACTTC. It codes for CASSQGTENYEQYF.

This clone was recorded a few times. This chain uses TRBV28 with TRBJ2-7; 7 bases map to TRBD1. The germline V gene encodes CDR1 MDHEN and CDR2 SYDVKM. This CDR3 has 15 amino acids. Trimming removed 6 bases from V and 0 bases from J; junction bases left unmatched: 8. The CDR3 coding sequence is TGTGCCAGCAGACAAGACAGGGCCTCCTCCTACGAGCAGTACTTC. This sequence encodes CASRQDRASSYEQYF.

The V and J genes are TRBV4-1 and TRBJ1-2; TRBD1 might be the D (5 bases). The CDR3 contains 16 residues. Trimming took 0 bases from V and 4 from J, leaving 15 bases between them. Germline V gene sequence: CDR1 MGHRA, CDR2 YSYEKL. The CDR3 DNA follows: TGCGCCAGCAGCCAAGAAGCTCGCGGGGGACTCTATGGCTACACCTTC. Residues: CASSQEARGGLYGYTF.

The chain couples TRBV28 to TRBJ1-5; D perhaps matches TRBD1 (5 bases). Germline-derived CDR1 and CDR2 are MDHEN and SYDVKM. The V end lost 4 bases, the J end lost 1 base, and 11 bases lay between the germline ends. The CDR3 has 15 amino acids. This chain's CDR3 is CASSSGGASNQPQHF. The CDR3 DNA reads as TGTGCCAGCAGTTCGGGAGGGGCGAGCAATCAGCCCCAGCATTTT.

This clone showed up just once. The rearrangement joins TRBV29-1 to TRBJ2-1; D is undetermined. CDR3 length: 14 residues. Germline assignment: CDR1 SQVTM and CDR2 ANQGSEA. Trimming took 2 bases from V and 5 from J, leaving 13 bases between them. The CDR3, as DNA: TGCAGCGTTGAAAGCCGATTCGTCAACAATGAGCAGTTCTTC. Amino acids: CSVESRFVNNEQFF.

The rearrangement links TRBV7-2 to TRBJ1-1; 8 bases line up with TRBD1. From germline, CDR1 is SGHTA and CDR2 FQGNSA. The CDR3 has 16 residues. Trimming at V came to 4 bases and at J to 0 bases, leaving 7 bases not matched to a gene. The CDR3 spells CASSYGTGLLNTEAFF. Here the CDR3 DNA reads TGTGCCAGCAGCTACGGGACAGGCCTTTTGAACACTGAAGCTTTCTTT.

The chain uses TRBV29-1 and TRBJ2-4; perhaps TRBD1 as D (6 bases). V was clipped by 6 bases and J by 3 bases, with 12 bases between them. The CDR3 consists of 13 residues. The germline gives CDR1 SQVTM, CDR2 ANQGSEA. The CDR3, as DNA: TGCAGCGTCCGACAGGCAGACAAAAACATTCAGTACTTC. This translates into CSVRQADKNIQYF.

The CDR3 sequence: CASSLGQGRGYNEAFF. The CDR3 bases are TGTGCCAGCAGCCTCGGACAGGGACGGGGGTACAATGAAGCTTTCTTT. The chain has TRBV6-6 and TRBJ1-1, with 8 bases that match TRBD1. V was clipped by 6 bases and J by 7 bases; unmatched bases: 16. CDR3 size: 16 residues. Germline CDR1 MNHNY, CDR2 SVGAGI (reference sequence).

CDR3 region: CASLPLGGPLNGYTF. The CDR3 bases are TGTGCCAGCCTCCCCCTAGGGGGACCTTTAAATGGCTACACCTTC. The chain is built from TRBV7-2 and TRBJ1-2, with TRBD1 as a possible D gene (6 bases). V was clipped by 8 bases and J by 6 bases, with 22 bases between them. The CDR3 spans 15 residues. Germline V gene lookup returns CDR1 SGHTA and CDR2 FQGNSA.

The chain recombines TRBV28 with TRBJ1-1, with 12 bases identical to TRBD1. CDR3 length: 15 residues. CDR1 and CDR2 (germline): MDHEN, SYDVKM. V lost 2 bases and J lost 5; bases outside the gene matches: 3. CDR3 nucleotides: TGTGCCAGCAGTTTAGTGGGACAGGGGGCGACTGAAGCTTTCTTT. Its protein product is CASSLVGQGATEAFF.

The sample holds a few counts of this clone. This chain connects TRBV7-2 to TRBJ2-1, with D possibly being TRBD1 (6 bases). From germline, CDR1 is SGHTA and CDR2 FQGNSA. Trimming cost V 5 bases and J 1 base, with 9 bases left between them. The length of the CDR3 is 14 residues. CDR3 bases: TGTGCCAGCAGCACAGGGTTTTCCTACAATGAGCAGTTCTTC. It translates to CASSTGFSYNEQFF.

The CDR3 nucleotides are TGCAGCGTTGATGTGGCGGGGATCTACGAGCAGTACTTC. Translating gives CSVDVAGIYEQYF. The chain has TRBV29-1 and TRBJ2-7; D is perhaps TRBD2 (6 bases). The length of the CDR3 is 13 residues. Per the germline V gene, CDR1 is SQVTM and CDR2 is ANQGSEA. V lost 3 bases and J lost 3, with 12 bases in between.

This clone was counted between two and nine times. The chain joins TRBV14 to TRBJ2-7; 8 bases agree with TRBD2. The junction had 4 bases not matched to a gene; V was cut back by 2 bases and J by 1 base. The CDR3 length is 15 residues. Germline V gene lookup returns CDR1 SGHDN and CDR2 FVKESK. The DNA for the CDR3 is TGTGCCAGCAGCCAACTAGCGGGCGTGTCCTACGAGCAGTACTTC. Its translation: CASSQLAGVSYEQYF.

The gene calls are TRBV28 and TRBJ1-2; no firm D call. This CDR3 contains 11 residues. Germline-derived CDR1 and CDR2 are MDHEN and SYDVKM. Trimming took off 5 bases at V and 4 bases at J, with 5 bases between the two ends. The CDR3 region is CASSRAYGYTF. The CDR3 region has the DNA TGTGCCAGCAGTCGCGCCTATGGCTACACCTTC.